The text below deals with one T cell receptor (beta chain). There are 15 residues in the CDR3. Germline V gives CDR1 SEHNR, CDR2 FQNEAQ (reference sequence). V lost 3 bases and J 6 bases, leaving 15 bases between the germline ends. The source of the sample is a study of control samples from healthy donors and cancer patients. TCRdb's table, derived via immunoSEQ multiplex PCR, lists solely in-frame clones and lacks some. The sample lists approximately 170,000 clones, 92% occurring once. This sequence originates from a woman aged 25 to 39 in good health. The genes are TRBV7-9 and TRBJ1-3; perhaps TRBD1 as D (6 bases). Source material: blood. CDR3 residues: CASSLSQGKANTIYF. The CDR3 nucleotides are TGTGCCAGCAGCTTGAGTCAGGGGAAGGCAAACACCATATATTTT.